The rows below give T cell receptor beta chains drawn from one sample of a study of shared clonotypes between healthy human individuals. The data were produced by immunoSEQ multiplex PCR, yet TCRdb's version contains in-frame clones alone and is incomplete. Of approximately 2.1 million clones in the sample, 85% to 95% were seen once. The sequenced material came from naive CD4+ T cells from PBMCs. Receptors originate from a young man in good health. Some clones in this sample may be carry-over from other donors' samples. The CDR3 runs from the conserved cysteine through the conserved F or W. The D gene is left open where the match is weak. Size tells how often a clone was seen (once, few, many) or the class of an expanded clone, and some rows leave it out.

J gene: TRBJ1-4
V gene: TRBV5-1
D gene: NA
clone size: NA
CDR3 length: 16
CDR3 protein: CASSLVPRGGGEKLFF
CDR3 DNA: TGCGCCAGCAGCTTGGTCCCCCGAGGCGGGGGTGAAAAACTGTTTTTT

J gene: TRBJ2-2
V gene: TRBV19
D gene: NA
clone size: NA
CDR3 length: 19
CDR3 protein: CASNHPRWGLDANTGELFF
CDR3 DNA: TGTGCCAGTAACCACCCCAGGTGGGGGTTAGACGCGAACACCGGGGAGCTGTTTTTT

J gene: TRBJ1-1
V gene: TRBV5-1
D gene: NA
clone size: NA
CDR3 length: 13
CDR3 protein: CASFGVGGTEAFF
CDR3 DNA: TGCGCCAGCTTTGGGGTTGGGGGAACTGAAGCTTTCTTT

J gene: TRBJ1-1
V gene: TRBV6-1
D gene: NA
clone size: once
CDR3 length: 13
CDR3 protein: CASSPGSNTEAFF
CDR3 DNA: TGTGCCAGCAGTCCTGGGAGTAACACTGAAGCTTTCTTT

J gene: TRBJ1-1
V gene: TRBV6-5
D gene: NA
clone size: NA
CDR3 length: 14
CDR3 protein: CASSYSDKNTEAFF
CDR3 DNA: TGTGCCAGCAGTTACTCGGACAAGAACACTGAAGCTTTCTTT

J gene: TRBJ1-1
V gene: TRBV7-2
D gene: NA
clone size: NA
CDR3 length: 14
CDR3 protein: CASSLAPAVTEAFF
CDR3 DNA: TGTGCCAGCAGCTTAGCGCCGGCAGTCACTGAAGCTTTCTTT

J gene: TRBJ2-2
V gene: TRBV18
D gene: TRBD2
clone size: once
CDR3 length: 15
CDR3 protein: CASSPTSGSTGELFF
CDR3 DNA: TGTGCCAGCTCACCGACTAGCGGGAGCACCGGGGAGCTGTTTTTT

J gene: TRBJ2-7
V gene: TRBV5-6
D gene: NA
clone size: NA
CDR3 length: 13
CDR3 protein: CASSLLHRDEQYF
CDR3 DNA: TGTGCCAGCAGCTTGCTTCACAGGGACGAGCAGTACTTC

J gene: TRBJ2-7
V gene: TRBV6-4
D gene: NA
clone size: NA
CDR3 length: 15
CDR3 protein: CASSAEGTAPGEQYF
CDR3 DNA: TGTGCCAGCAGTGCCGAGGGGACCGCCCCAGGGGAGCAGTACTTC

J gene: TRBJ1-1
V gene: TRBV6-5
D gene: TRBD1
clone size: NA
CDR3 length: 15
CDR3 protein: CASSYLQGMNTEAFF
CDR3 DNA: TGTGCCAGCAGTTACTTACAGGGGATGAACACTGAAGCTTTCTTT